A single sample is the source of the 7 T cell receptor beta chains below, sequenced in a study of blood T cell repertoires in COVID-19. Profiled with immunoSEQ multiplex PCR; TCRdb holds only in-frame clones, not every one. Of around 70,000 clones listed, over 70% are singletons. Sequencing was performed on peripheral blood. The receptors stem from a human donor in a cohort sampled during active COVID-19.

CDR3 in amino acids: CASSLRLADTQYF. The CDR3 DNA reads TGTGCCAGCTCACTTCGACTAGCTGATACGCAGTATTTT. V gene TRBV18 combines with J gene TRBJ2-3; 7 bases fit TRBD2. The CDR3 runs 13 residues. Germline V lookup: CDR1 KGHSH, CDR2 LQKENI. V gave up 4 bases and J gave up 6 bases; unmatched junction bases: 4. Full variable domain (outside the CDR3, taken from reference TRBV18 and TRBJ2-3): NAGVMQNPRHLVRRRGQEARLRCSPMKGHSHVYWYRQLPEEGLKFMVYLQKENIIDESGMPKERFSAEFPKEGPSILRIQQVVRGDSAAYFCASSLRLADTQYFGPGTRLTVL.

In its sample, this clone was seen many times. The rearrangement uses TRBV18 and TRBJ1-1, with D unresolved. Trimming pared 2 bases from V and 0 bases from J, leaving 4 bases between. The CDR3 runs 13 residues. Germline CDR1 reads KGHSH; CDR2 reads LQKENI. CDR3 sequence reads: CASSPDMNTEAFF. In DNA, the CDR3 is TGTGCCAGCTCACCAGACATGAACACTGAAGCTTTCTTT.

The chain is built from TRBV28 and TRBJ1-2; D may be TRBD1 (5 bases). Trimming removed 5 bases from V and 8 bases from J, with 21 bases in between. The germline V gene has CDR1 MDHEN and CDR2 SYDVKM. The CDR3 sequence is 15 residues long. This CDR3 is CASSDIVQGGGGYTF. CDR3 nucleotide sequence: TGTGCCAGCAGTGATATAGTGCAGGGAGGAGGAGGCTACACCTTC.

The chain carries TRBV29-1 and TRBJ2-3; 14 bases match TRBD2. Germline CDR1 and CDR2: SQVTM and ANQGSEA. The CDR3 consists of 19 residues. The V and J ends lost 6 bases and 4 bases, in that order; junction bases with no gene match: 18. The CDR3 DNA reads as TGCAGCGTCCAGGGCCCCGGGACTAGCGGGAGTCTTGGCGCAGATACGCAGTATTTT. Protein product: CSVQGPGTSGSLGADTQYF.

CDR3 amino acids: CAISREASGEQYF. CDR3 in DNA: TGTGCCATCAGCAGGGAGGCTAGCGGGGAGCAGTACTTC. The gene calls are TRBV10-3 and TRBJ2-7, with 8 nucleotides matching TRBD2. Germline V lookup: CDR1 ENHRY, CDR2 SYGVKD. This CDR3 has 13 amino acids. The V segment lost 6 bases and the J segment 7 bases; nucleotides outside the gene matches: 8.

This clone was counted a few times. The J gene is TRBJ1-5, the V gene TRBV24-1, with D possibly TRBD1 on 5 matching bases. The CDR3 is 16 amino acids. V lost 3 bases, J lost 2 bases, and 13 bases lay in between. Looked up from germline, CDR1 is KGHDR and CDR2 is SFDVKD. The CDR3 spells CATSDPGRGGNQPQHF. CDR3 DNA: TGTGCCACCAGTGATCCCGGGAGGGGTGGCAATCAGCCCCAGCATTTT.

The chain couples TRBV18 to TRBJ2-1; TRBD2 agrees at 8 bases. CDR1 and CDR2 from the germline V gene are KGHSH and LQKENI. This CDR3 spans 14 amino acids. Trimming at V came to 5 bases and at J to 7 bases, leaving 7 bases not matched to a gene. CDR3 DNA sequence: TGTGCCAGCTCAATTCGGGGGGGCCAAAATGAGCAGTTCTTC. Residues: CASSIRGGQNEQFF.